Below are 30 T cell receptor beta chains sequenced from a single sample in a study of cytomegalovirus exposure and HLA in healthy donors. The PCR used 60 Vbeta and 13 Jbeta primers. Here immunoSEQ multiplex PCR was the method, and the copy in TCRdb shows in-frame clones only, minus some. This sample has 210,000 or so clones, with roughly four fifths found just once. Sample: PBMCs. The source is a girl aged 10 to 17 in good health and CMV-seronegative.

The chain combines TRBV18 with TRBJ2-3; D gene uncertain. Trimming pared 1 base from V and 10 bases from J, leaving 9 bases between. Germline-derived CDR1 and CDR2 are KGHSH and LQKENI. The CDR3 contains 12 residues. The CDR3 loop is CASSPQSGAQYF. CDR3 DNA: TGTGCCAGCTCACCACAGAGTGGAGCGCAGTATTTT.

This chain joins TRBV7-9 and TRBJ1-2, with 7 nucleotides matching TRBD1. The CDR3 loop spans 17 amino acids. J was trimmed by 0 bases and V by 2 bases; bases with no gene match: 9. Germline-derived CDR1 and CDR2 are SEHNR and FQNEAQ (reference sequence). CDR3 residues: CASSLRSPGQPNYGYTF. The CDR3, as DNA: TGTGCCAGCAGCTTACGTAGTCCGGGACAGCCTAACTATGGCTACACCTTC.

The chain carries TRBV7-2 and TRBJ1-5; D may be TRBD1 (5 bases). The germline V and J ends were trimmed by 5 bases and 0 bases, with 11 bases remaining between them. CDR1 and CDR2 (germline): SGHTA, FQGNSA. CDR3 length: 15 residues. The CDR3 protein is CASSQTGSSNQPQHF. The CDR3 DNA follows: TGTGCCAGCAGCCAAACAGGATCTAGCAATCAGCCCCAGCATTTT.

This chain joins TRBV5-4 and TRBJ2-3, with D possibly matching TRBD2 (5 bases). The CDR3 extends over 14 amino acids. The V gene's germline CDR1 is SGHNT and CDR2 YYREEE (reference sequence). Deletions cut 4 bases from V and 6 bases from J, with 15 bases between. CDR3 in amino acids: CASSPDSNQDTQYF. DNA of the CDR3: TGTGCCAGCAGCCCGGACTCGAACCAGGATACGCAGTATTTT. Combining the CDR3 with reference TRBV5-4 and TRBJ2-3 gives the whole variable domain ETGVTQSPTHLIKTRGQQVTLRCSSQSGHNTVSWYQQALGQGPQFIFQYYREEENGRGNFPPRFSGLQFPNYSSELNVNALELDDSALYLCASSPDSNQDTQYFGPGTRLTVL.

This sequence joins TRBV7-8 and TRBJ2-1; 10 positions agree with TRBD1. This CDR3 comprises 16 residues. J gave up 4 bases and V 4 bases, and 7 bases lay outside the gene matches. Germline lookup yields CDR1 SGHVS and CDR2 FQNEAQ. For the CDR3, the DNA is TGTGCCAGCAGCTCGACCGGGACAGGGGCATACAATGAGCAGTTCTTC. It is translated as CASSSTGTGAYNEQFF. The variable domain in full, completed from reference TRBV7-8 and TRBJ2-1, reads GAGVSQSPRYKVAKRGQDVALRCDPISGHVSLFWYQQALGQGPEFLTYFQNEAQLDKSGLPSDRFFAERPEGSVSTLKIQRTQQEDSAVYLCASSSTGTGAYNEQFFGPGTRLTVL.

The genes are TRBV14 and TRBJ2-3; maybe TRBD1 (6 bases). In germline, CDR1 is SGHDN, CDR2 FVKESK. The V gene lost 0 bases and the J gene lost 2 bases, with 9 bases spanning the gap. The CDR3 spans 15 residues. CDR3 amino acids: CASSQDRGHTDTQYF. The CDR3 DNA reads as TGTGCCAGCAGCCAAGACAGGGGTCACACAGATACGCAGTATTTT.

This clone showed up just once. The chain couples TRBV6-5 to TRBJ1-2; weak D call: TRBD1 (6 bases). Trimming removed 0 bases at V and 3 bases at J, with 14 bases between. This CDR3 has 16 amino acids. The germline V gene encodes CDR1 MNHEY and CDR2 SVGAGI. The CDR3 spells CASSYSNTGLDYGYTF. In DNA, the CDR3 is TGTGCCAGCAGTTACTCGAATACAGGGCTCGACTATGGCTACACCTTC.

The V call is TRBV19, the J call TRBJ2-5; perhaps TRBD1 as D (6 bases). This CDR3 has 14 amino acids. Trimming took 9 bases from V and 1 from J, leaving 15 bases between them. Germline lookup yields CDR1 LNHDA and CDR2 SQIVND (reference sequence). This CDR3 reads CASSTGWGQETQYF. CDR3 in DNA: TGTGCCAGCTCTACAGGGTGGGGCCAAGAGACCCAGTACTTC.

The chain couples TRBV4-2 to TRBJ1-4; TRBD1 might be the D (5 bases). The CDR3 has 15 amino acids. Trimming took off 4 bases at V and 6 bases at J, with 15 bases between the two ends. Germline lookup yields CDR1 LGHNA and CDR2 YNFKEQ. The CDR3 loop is CASSPKEGNHEKLFF. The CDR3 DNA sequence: TGTGCCAGCAGCCCCAAGGAGGGGAACCATGAAAAACTGTTTTTT.

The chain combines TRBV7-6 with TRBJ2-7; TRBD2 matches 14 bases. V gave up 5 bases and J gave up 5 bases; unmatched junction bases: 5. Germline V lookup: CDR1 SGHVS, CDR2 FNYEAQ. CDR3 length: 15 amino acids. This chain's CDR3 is CASSPTSGGANEQYF. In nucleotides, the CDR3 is TGTGCCAGCAGCCCGACTAGCGGGGGGGCCAACGAGCAGTACTTC.

Written as DNA, the CDR3 is TGTGCCAGCAGTGAAGCGCAGTCGAGGGCGGTGGCTGAAGCTTTCTTT. This gives the protein CASSEAQSRAVAEAFF. The chain combines TRBV6-1 with TRBJ1-1; unclear D gene. This CDR3 has 16 residues. Trimming cost V 0 bases and J 6 bases, with 17 bases left between them. The germline gives CDR1 MNHNS, CDR2 SASEGT.

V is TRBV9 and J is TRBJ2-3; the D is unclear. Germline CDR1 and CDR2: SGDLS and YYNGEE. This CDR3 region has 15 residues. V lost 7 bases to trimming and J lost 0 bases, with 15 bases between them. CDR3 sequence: CASQPQSYSTDTQYF. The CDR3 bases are TGTGCCAGCCAACCTCAAAGCTATAGCACAGATACGCAGTATTTT.

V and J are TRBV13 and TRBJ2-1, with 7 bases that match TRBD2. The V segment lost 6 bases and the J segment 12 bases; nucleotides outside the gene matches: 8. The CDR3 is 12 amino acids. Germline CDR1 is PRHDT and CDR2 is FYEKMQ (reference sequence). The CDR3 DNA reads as TGTGCCAGCAGTAACGCGGGAGTGGGGCAGTTCTTC. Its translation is CASSNAGVGQFF.

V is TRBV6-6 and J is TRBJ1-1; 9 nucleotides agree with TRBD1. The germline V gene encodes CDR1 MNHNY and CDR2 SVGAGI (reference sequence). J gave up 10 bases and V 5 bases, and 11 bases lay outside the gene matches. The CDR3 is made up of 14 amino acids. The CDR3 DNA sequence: TGTGCCAGCAGTACAAATCCGGGACAGGGAACAGCTTTCTTT. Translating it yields CASSTNPGQGTAFF.

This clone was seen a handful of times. The DNA for the CDR3 is TGCGCCAGCAGCCAAGGACACAGGGGCCTTAGCGGGGAGCTGTTTTTT. This codes for CASSQGHRGLSGELFF. The rearrangement uses TRBV4-3 and TRBJ2-2; TRBD1 agrees at 7 bases. CDR3 length: 16 residues. V gave up 1 base and J gave up 7 bases; unmatched junction bases: 9. In germline, CDR1 is LGHNA, CDR2 YSLEER.

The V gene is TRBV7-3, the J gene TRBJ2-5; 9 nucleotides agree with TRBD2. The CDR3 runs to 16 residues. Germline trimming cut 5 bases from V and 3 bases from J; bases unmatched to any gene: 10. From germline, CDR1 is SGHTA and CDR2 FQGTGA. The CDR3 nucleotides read TGTGCCAGCAGCCTAATTAGTGCTAGCGGGGAAGAGACCCAGTACTTC. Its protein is CASSLISASGEETQYF.

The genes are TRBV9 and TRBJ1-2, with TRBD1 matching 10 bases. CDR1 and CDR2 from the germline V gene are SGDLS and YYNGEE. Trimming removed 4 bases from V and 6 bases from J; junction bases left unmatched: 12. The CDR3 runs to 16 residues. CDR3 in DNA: TGTGCCAGCAGCAGGGACAGGGGAGAGGATTTAGATGGCTACACCTTC. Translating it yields CASSRDRGEDLDGYTF. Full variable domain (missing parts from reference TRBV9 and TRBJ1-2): DSGVTQTPKHLITATGQRVTLRCSPRSGDLSVYWYQQSLDQGLQFLIQYYNGEERAKGNILERFSAQQFPDLHSELNLSSLELGDSALYFCASSRDRGEDLDGYTFGSGTRLTVV.

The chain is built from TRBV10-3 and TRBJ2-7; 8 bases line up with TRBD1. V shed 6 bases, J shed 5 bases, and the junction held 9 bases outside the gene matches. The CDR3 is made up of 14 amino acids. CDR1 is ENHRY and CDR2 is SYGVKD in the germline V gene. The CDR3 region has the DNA TGTGCCATCAGCGACGGGGACAGGCCTCACGAGCAGTACTTC. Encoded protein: CAISDGDRPHEQYF.

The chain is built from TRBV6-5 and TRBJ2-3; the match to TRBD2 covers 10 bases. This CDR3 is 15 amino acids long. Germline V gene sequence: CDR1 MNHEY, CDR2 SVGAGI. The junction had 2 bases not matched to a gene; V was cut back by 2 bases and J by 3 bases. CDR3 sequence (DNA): TGTGCCAGCAGTTACGGAGCGGGGGGGACAGATACGCAGTATTTT. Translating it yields CASSYGAGGTDTQYF.

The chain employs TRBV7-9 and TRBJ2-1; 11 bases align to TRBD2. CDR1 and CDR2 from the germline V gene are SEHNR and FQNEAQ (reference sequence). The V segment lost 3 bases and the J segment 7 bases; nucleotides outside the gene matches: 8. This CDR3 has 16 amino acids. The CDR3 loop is CASSFLMRTSGNEQFF. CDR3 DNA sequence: TGTGCCAGCAGCTTTTTAATGAGGACTAGCGGGAATGAGCAGTTCTTC.

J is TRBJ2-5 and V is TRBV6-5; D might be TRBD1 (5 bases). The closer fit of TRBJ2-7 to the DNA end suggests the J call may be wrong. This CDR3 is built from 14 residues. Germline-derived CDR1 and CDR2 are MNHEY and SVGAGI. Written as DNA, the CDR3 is TGTGCCAGCAGAAGACAGTTAAACTCCTACGAGCAGTACTTC. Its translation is CASRRQLNSYEQYF.

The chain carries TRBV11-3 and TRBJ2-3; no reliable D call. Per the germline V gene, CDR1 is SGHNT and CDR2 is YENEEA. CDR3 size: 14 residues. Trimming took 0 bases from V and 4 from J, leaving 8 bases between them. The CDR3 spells CASSLDGLPDTQYF. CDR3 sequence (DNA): TGTGCCAGCAGCTTAGACGGTTTGCCAGATACGCAGTATTTT.

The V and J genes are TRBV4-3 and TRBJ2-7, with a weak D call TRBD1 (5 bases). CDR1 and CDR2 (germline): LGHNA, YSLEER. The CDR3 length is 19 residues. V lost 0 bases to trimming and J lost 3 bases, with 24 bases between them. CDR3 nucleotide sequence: TGCGCCAGCAGCCAAGAAATTCGTTTTTATGGGGAAGGGGACTACGAGCAGTACTTC. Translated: CASSQEIRFYGEGDYEQYF.

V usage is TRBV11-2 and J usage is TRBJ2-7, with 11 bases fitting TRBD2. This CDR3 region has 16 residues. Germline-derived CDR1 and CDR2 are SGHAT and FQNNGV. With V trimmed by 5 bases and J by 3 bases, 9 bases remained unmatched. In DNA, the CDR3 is TGTGCCAGCAGCCCAACCCGCGGACTAGCGGGCTACGAGCAGTACTTC. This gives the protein CASSPTRGLAGYEQYF.

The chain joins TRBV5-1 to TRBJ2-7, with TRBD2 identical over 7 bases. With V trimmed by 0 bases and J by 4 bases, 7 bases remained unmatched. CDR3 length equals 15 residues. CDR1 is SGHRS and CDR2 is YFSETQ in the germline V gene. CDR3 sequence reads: CASSLEGGEGYEQYF. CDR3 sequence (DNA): TGCGCCAGCAGCTTGGAAGGCGGGGAGGGGTACGAGCAGTACTTC.

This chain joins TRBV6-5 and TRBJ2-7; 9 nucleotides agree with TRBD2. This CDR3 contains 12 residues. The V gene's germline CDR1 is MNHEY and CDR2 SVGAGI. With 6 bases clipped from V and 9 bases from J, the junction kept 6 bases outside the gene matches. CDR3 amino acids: CASRARRGGQYF. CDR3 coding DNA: TGTGCCAGCAGGGCCAGGCGGGGGGGGCAGTACTTC.

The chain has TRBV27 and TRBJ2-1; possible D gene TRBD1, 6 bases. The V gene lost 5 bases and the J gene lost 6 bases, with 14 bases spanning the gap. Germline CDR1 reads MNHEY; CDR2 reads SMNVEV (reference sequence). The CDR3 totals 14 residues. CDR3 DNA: TGTGCCAGCAGTCCCCAGGGGCGCGTCAATGAGCAGTTCTTC. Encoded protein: CASSPQGRVNEQFF.

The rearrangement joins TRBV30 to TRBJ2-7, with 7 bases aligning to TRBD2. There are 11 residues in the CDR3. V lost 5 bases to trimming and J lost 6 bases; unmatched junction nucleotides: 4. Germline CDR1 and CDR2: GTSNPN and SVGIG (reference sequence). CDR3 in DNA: TGTGCCTGGGCGGGAGCCAGCGAGCAGTACTTC. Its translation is CAWAGASEQYF.

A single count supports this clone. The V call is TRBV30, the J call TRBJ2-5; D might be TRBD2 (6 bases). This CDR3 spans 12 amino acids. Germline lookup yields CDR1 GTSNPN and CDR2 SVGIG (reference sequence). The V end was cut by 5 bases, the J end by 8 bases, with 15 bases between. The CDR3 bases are TGTGCCTGGGAACGGGACTCCGGCACCCAGTACTTC. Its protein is CAWERDSGTQYF.

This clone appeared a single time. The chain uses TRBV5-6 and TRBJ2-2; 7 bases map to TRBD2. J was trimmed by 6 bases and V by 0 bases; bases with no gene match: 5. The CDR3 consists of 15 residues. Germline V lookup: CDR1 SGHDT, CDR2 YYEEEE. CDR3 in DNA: TGTGCCAGCAGCTTGGGGACTAGTTTTTCCGGGGAGCTGTTTTTT. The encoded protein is CASSLGTSFSGELFF.